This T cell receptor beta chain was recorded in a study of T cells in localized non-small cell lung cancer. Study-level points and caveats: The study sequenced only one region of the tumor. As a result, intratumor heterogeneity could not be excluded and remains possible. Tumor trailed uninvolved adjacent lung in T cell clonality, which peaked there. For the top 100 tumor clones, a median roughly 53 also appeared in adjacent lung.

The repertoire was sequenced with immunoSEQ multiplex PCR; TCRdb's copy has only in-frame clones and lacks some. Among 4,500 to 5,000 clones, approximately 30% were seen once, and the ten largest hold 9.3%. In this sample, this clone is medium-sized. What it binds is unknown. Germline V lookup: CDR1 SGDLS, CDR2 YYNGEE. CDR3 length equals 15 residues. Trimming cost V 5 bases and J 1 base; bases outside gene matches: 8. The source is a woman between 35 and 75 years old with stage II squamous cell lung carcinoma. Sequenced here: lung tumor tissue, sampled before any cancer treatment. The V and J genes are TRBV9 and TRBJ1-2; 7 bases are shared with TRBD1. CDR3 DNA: TGTGCCAGCAGTGAAGGGACAGCTAATAACTATGGCTACACCTTC. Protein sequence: CASSEGTANNYGYTF.